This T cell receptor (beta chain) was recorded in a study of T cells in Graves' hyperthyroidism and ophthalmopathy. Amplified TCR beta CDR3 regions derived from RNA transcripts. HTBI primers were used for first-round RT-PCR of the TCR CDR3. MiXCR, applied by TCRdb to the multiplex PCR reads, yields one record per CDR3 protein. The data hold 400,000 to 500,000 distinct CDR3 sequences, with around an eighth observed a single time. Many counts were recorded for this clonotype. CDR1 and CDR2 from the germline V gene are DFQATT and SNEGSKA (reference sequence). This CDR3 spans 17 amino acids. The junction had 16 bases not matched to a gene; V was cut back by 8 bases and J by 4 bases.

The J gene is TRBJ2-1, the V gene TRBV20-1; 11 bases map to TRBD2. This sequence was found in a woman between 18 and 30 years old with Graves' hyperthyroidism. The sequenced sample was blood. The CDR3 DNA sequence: TGCAGTTATCTAATTAGCGGGAGGGCGGGGGGTTACAATGAGCAGTTCTTC. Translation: CSYLISGRAGGYNEQFF.